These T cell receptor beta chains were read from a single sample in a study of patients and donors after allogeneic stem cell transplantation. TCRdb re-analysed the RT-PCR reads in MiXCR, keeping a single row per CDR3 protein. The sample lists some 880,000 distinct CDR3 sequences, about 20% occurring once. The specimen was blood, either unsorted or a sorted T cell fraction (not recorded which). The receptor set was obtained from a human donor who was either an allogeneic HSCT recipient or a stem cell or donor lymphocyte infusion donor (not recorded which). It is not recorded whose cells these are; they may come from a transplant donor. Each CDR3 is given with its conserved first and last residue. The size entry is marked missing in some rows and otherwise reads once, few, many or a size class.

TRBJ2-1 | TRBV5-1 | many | CASRETGINEQFF
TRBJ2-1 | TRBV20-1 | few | CSAAPLLAGAFNEQFF
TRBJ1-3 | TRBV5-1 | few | CASSFGGGGDTIYF
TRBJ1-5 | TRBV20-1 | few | CSASQSGGDSNQPQHF
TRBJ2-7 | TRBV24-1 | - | CATSDGASPRRYEQYF
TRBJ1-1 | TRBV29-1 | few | CSVGQGAEAFF
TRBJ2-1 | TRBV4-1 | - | CASSPLSGLDNEQFF
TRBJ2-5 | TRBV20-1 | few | CSARDPRGQETQYF
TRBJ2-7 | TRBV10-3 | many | CAISDPGQGNPYEQYF
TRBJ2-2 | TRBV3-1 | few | CASSPGGSRNTGELFF
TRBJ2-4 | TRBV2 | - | CASRQTLAKNIQYF